The 9 T cell receptor beta chains given below trace back to one sample, sequenced in a study of tissue T cells after allogeneic stem cell transplantation. Time point in this sample: mouse harvest day 7 after allogeneic transplant. The graft held 10^6 splenic CD5+ T cells and 10^7 T-cell-depleted bone marrow cells. TCRdb's table, derived via immunoSEQ multiplex PCR, lists solely in-frame clones and lacks some. The table lists about 6,600 clones, approximately 51% of them singletons. Sequenced input: lymph node tissue. These receptors originate from a female BALB/c mouse given C57BL/6 T cells with graft-versus-host disease after an allogeneic hematopoietic cell transplant.

In regard to this clone: Any gene name here is a mouse gene name. The CDR3 end lies 1 residue beyond the end of the read and is filled in from the germline J gene. The chain joins TRBV13-1 to TRBJ1-1; weak D call: TRBD1 (5 bases). Trimming took 3 bases from V and 0 from J, leaving 12 bases between them. Germline assignment: CDR1 NSHNY and CDR2 SYGAGN. There are 15 residues in the CDR3. The CDR3: CASSAPQDANTEVFF. The covered CDR3 bases are TGTGCCAGCAGTGCCCCACAGGATGCAAACACAGAAGTCTTC.

Worth noting for this clone: Gene names and germline refer to mouse. The read terminates 1 residue ahead of where the CDR3 ends, so the germline J gene completes it. This sequence joins TRBV19 and TRBJ1-6; 9 positions agree with TRBD1. TRBJ1-6 is noted as an ORF with a role that remains uncertain. The CDR3 is 14 residues long. V dropped 6 bases and J dropped 4; count of bases not matched to a gene: 2. Germline V CDR1 and CDR2: FNHDT, SITEND (reference sequence). The CDR3 spells CASTGTGYNSPLYF. The covered CDR3 bases are TGTGCCAGCACCGGGACAGGGTATAATTCGCCCCTCTAC.

This clone is a singleton in its sample. Any gene name here is a mouse gene name. The read halts 1 residue ahead of the CDR3 end, with the missing end drawn from the germline J gene. V gene TRBV5 combines with J gene TRBJ2-3; 11 bases line up with TRBD2. The CDR3 has 17 residues. Germline trimming cut 2 bases from V and 0 bases from J; bases unmatched to any gene: 4. Per germline, CDR1 LGHNA and CDR2 YNLKQL (reference sequence). The part of the CDR3 DNA that was read is TGTGCCAGCAGCCAAAGCACTGGGGGGGCAAGTGCAGAAACGCTGTAT. Protein sequence: CASSQSTGGASAETLY. The full CDR3 protein reads CASSQSTGGASAETLYF.

Worth noting for this clone: Gene names are mouse gene names. The sequenced fragment ends 1 residue before the CDR3 boundary, so the rest is inferred from the germline J gene. The rearrangement links TRBV23 to TRBJ2-5; the table calls TRBD2, which could not be checked here. Germline CDR1 and CDR2: KGHTA and FQNQQP. The CDR3 contains 17 residues. CDR3 DNA, as far as it was read: TGCTCCAGCAGCCTCGGACTGGGGGGGGTTAACCAAGACACCCAGTAC. This translates into CSSSLGLGGVNQDTQY. The complete CDR3 reads CSSSLGLGGVNQDTQYF. The variable domain in full, completed from reference TRBV23 and TRBJ2-5, reads DAAVTQKPRYLIKMKGQEAEMKCIPEKGHTAVFWYQQKQSKELKFLIYFQNQQPLDQIDMVKERFSAVCPSSSLCSLGIRTCEAEDSALYLCSSSLGLGGVNQDTQYFGPGTRLLVL.

This clone is judged medium-sized. Gene names and germline refer to mouse. The read terminates 1 residue ahead of where the CDR3 ends, so the germline J gene completes it. The chain links TRBV20 to TRBJ1-4, with 10 bases matching TRBD1. From germline, CDR1 is GFQATS and CDR2 STVNSAI. The CDR3 length is 15 residues. The V segment lost 3 bases and the J segment 4 bases; nucleotides outside the gene matches: 5. Partial CDR3 DNA: TGTGGTGCTAGCCTGGGACAGGGGTTCAACGAAAGATTATTT. Encoded protein: CGASLGQGFNERLF. In full, the CDR3 reads CGASLGQGFNERLFF.

As for this clone: Gene names follow the mouse nomenclature. The sequenced part of the CDR3 DNA is TGTGCCAGCAGTCTGTCGCGGAATTCTGGAAATACGCTCTAT. Protein sequence: CASSLSRNSGNTLY. The CDR3, in full, reads CASSLSRNSGNTLYF. J is TRBJ1-3 and V is TRBV26; D unclear. The read finishes 1 residue shy of the CDR3 end, and the germline J gene is used to complete it. The CDR3 loop spans 15 amino acids. Trimming pared 0 bases from V and 0 bases from J, leaving 6 bases between. The germline V gene has CDR1 KGHPV and CDR2 FQNQEV (reference sequence).

Worth noting for this clone: All gene names here are mouse names. Read sequence stops 1 residue before the CDR3 end, and the germline J gene provides the missing end. The chain carries TRBV3 and TRBJ1-1, with 10 bases fitting TRBD1. Germline V gene lookup returns CDR1 SNHLY and CDR2 FYNGKV (reference sequence). J was trimmed by 1 base and V by 5 bases; bases with no gene match: 4. The CDR3 spans 15 residues. This CDR3 is CASSPDRGRNTEVFF. CDR3 DNA (partial): TGTGCCAGCAGCCCCGACAGGGGGCGAAACACAGAAGTCTTC.

About this clone: Genes here carry mouse names. The sequenced fragment ends 1 residue before the CDR3 boundary, so the rest is inferred from the germline J gene. The chain joins TRBV5 to TRBJ2-1, with TRBD2 matching 9 bases. The germline V gene has CDR1 LGHNA and CDR2 YNLKQL (reference sequence). The ends lost 4 bases at V and 4 bases at J; junction bases unmatched: 5. The CDR3 loop spans 15 amino acids. The CDR3 region is CASSLGLGQYAEQFF. The DNA read from the CDR3 is TGTGCCAGCAGCCTCGGACTGGGGCAGTATGCTGAGCAGTTC.

This clone was detected only once. The listed genes are named as in mouse. Read sequence stops 1 residue before the CDR3 end, and the germline J gene provides the missing end. V and J are TRBV2 and TRBJ2-3; D assignment may be TRBD1 or TRBD2 (5 bases each). Germline V gene sequence: CDR1 LGHNA, CDR2 YSYQKL. V was pared by 3 bases and J by 1 base, with 5 bases between. CDR3 length: 13 amino acids. The CDR3 region is CASSQGGAETLYF. Partial CDR3 DNA: TGTGCCAGCAGCCAGGGGGGTGCAGAAACGCTGTAT.